Presented here are 29 T cell receptor beta chains from one specimen sequenced in a study of blood T cell repertoires in COVID-19 (dated by TCRdb to the early 2020s). The protocol used for the library was the immunoSEQ multiplex PCR assay. Held by TCRdb, this immuneACCESS table contains in-frame sequences only and omits some clones. Under half of the omission traces to an unresolved V gene where checked; the cause of the rest is unknown. This sample has about 62,000 clones in its table, and approximately 80% of those were observed once. Roughly 22% of the sample belongs to the ten largest clones. The sample was peripheral blood. The receptor source for this set is a woman aged 80 or over with active or convalescent COVID-19.

This chain links TRBV2 with TRBJ2-1; D might be TRBD2 (5 bases). Germline V gene sequence: CDR1 SNHLY, CDR2 FYNNEI. The CDR3 runs to 12 residues. The V and J ends lost 5 bases and 12 bases respectively, with 14 bases between them. The CDR3 bases are TGTGCCAGCAGTCAAGTACCGGGGTTGCAGTTCTTC. This codes for CASSQVPGLQFF.

The chain links TRBV6-6 to TRBJ2-5; a possible D gene is TRBD2 (5 bases). Trimming removed 6 bases from V and 1 base from J, with 12 bases in between. Germline-derived CDR1 and CDR2 are MNHNY and SVGAGI (reference sequence). The CDR3 covers 14 residues. Here the CDR3 reads CASSLVRGQETQYF. The CDR3 region has the DNA TGTGCCAGCAGCCTGGTTCGGGGCCAAGAGACCCAGTACTTC.

This chain links TRBV6-5 with TRBJ1-1; tentatively, D is TRBD1 (6 bases). The CDR3 consists of 11 residues. Germline V CDR1 and CDR2: MNHEY, SVGAGI. V lost 7 bases and J lost 3, with 6 bases in between. CDR3 nucleotides: TGTGCCAGCACAGGGGACACTGAAGCTTTCTTT. This translates into CASTGDTEAFF.

This chain uses TRBV18 with TRBJ1-6, with 8 bases aligning to TRBD1. The J segment lost 5 bases and the V segment lost 5 bases, leaving 8 bases of the junction unmatched. The CDR3 consists of 16 residues. The germline V gene has CDR1 KGHSH and CDR2 LQKENI. CDR3 DNA sequence: TGTGCCAGCTCATCTCAGGGGGCCAACGATAATTCACCCCTCCACTTT. Its translation: CASSSQGANDNSPLHF. The full variable domain, rest sourced from reference TRBV18 and TRBJ1-6, is NAGVMQNPRHLVRRRGQEARLRCSPMKGHSHVYWYRQLPEEGLKFMVYLQKENIIDESGMPKERFSAEFPKEGPSILRIQQVVRGDSAAYFCASSSQGANDNSPLHFGNGTRLTVT.

The chain has TRBV5-1 and TRBJ2-5; 8 bases are a match to TRBD2. Germline V CDR1 and CDR2: SGHRS, YFSETQ. The trim removed 0 bases at V and 5 bases at J, leaving 15 bases unmatched. CDR3 size: 18 residues. The DNA of the CDR3 is TGCGCCAGCAGCTTGGGGGCCCCCGGGACTAGGTTTGAGGAGACCCAGTACTTC. This encodes CASSLGAPGTRFEETQYF.

The CDR3 reads CASSVDRLNNEQFF. For the CDR3, the DNA is TGTGCCAGCAGCGTCGACAGGTTGAACAATGAGCAGTTCTTC. The V call is TRBV9, the J call TRBJ2-1; TRBD1 might be the D (6 bases). The CDR3 runs 14 residues. The germline gives CDR1 SGDLS, CDR2 YYNGEE. Trimming cost V 2 bases and J 5 bases, with 11 bases left between them.

This clone came up once. CDR3 amino acids: CASSYQVAGEKLFF. The CDR3, as DNA: TGTGCCAGCAGTTACCAGGTGGCGGGTGAAAAACTGTTTTTT. V usage is TRBV27 and J usage is TRBJ1-4, with D uncertain. Trimming left V 4 bases short and J 7 bases short, with 13 bases between. Germline V lookup: CDR1 MNHEY, CDR2 SMNVEV (reference sequence). The CDR3 is 14 residues long.

The V call is TRBV19, the J call TRBJ1-2; D call uncertain. The CDR3 is made up of 13 amino acids. Germline V gives CDR1 LNHDA, CDR2 SQIVND (reference sequence). Deletions cut 3 bases from V and 2 bases from J, with 7 bases between. The CDR3 is CASSINTNYGYTF. CDR3 nucleotide sequence: TGTGCCAGTAGTATTAACACGAACTATGGCTACACCTTC.

The J gene is TRBJ1-4, the V gene TRBV6-6; 7 bases agree with TRBD1. The CDR3 spans 15 residues. Trimming removed 1 base from V and 7 bases from J; junction bases left unmatched: 6. The germline CDR1 and CDR2 sequences are MNHNY and SVGAGI (reference sequence). The CDR3 sequence: CASSYYRGAGEKLFF. The CDR3, as DNA: TGTGCCAGCAGTTACTACAGGGGCGCGGGTGAAAAACTGTTTTTT.

The chain employs TRBV10-3 and TRBJ1-5; a weak D match, TRBD1 (5 bases). V lost 0 bases and J lost 4, with 13 bases in between. CDR1 is ENHRY and CDR2 is SYGVKD in the germline V gene. The CDR3 has 16 residues. CDR3 DNA: TGTGCCATCAGTGAGTCGCCCGACAGTTCGAATCAGCCCCAGCATTTT. Translating it yields CAISESPDSSNQPQHF.

V is TRBV11-3 and J is TRBJ2-3; 14 positions match TRBD2. CDR1 is SGHNT, CDR2 YENEEA, per germline. Trimming removed 5 bases from V and 6 bases from J; junction bases left unmatched: 7. This CDR3 region has 16 residues. CDR3 sequence: CASSPRLAGGHDTQYF. CDR3 in DNA: TGTGCCAGCAGCCCCCGACTAGCGGGGGGGCACGATACGCAGTATTTT.

A single count supports this clone. The V gene is TRBV3-1 (or the pseudogene TRBV3-2), the J gene TRBJ2-2; D is possibly TRBD2 (6 bases). The germline V gene has CDR1 LGHDT and CDR2 YNNKEL (reference sequence). Trimming removed 3 bases at V and 9 bases at J, with 17 bases between. The CDR3 is 15 residues long. This CDR3 reads CASSHLTSGSRELFF. DNA of the CDR3: TGTGCCAGCAGCCATCTGACCAGCGGGTCGAGGGAGCTGTTTTTT.

V gene TRBV7-9 combines with J gene TRBJ1-1; 7 bases map to TRBD1. Germline-derived CDR1 and CDR2 are SEHNR and FQNEAQ (reference sequence). CDR3 size: 14 residues. Trimming cost V 5 bases and J 7 bases; bases outside gene matches: 10. DNA for the CDR3: TGTGCCAGCAGCCGGGACAGCCTTCTCCGTGAAGCTTTCTTT. Translated: CASSRDSLLREAFF.

The chain is built from TRBV4-2 and TRBJ1-2; TRBD1 matches 8 bases. CDR1 and CDR2 from the germline V gene are LGHNA and YNFKEQ. The CDR3 has 14 residues. The trim removed 4 bases at V and 8 bases at J, leaving 9 bases unmatched. CDR3 coding DNA: TGTGCCAGCAGCCGAGAGGTTAGGACAGGGGGCTACACCTTC. As protein: CASSREVRTGGYTF.

The chain has TRBV3-1 (or the pseudogene TRBV3-2) and TRBJ1-5; D remains ambiguous. The CDR3 extends over 13 amino acids. V was cut by 0 bases and J by 6 bases, with 6 bases left in between. Per germline, CDR1 LGHDT and CDR2 YNNKEL (reference sequence). CDR3 sequence reads: CASSQEMSQPQHF. Written as DNA, the CDR3 is TGTGCCAGCAGCCAAGAAATGAGTCAGCCCCAGCATTTT.

V is TRBV5-1 and J is TRBJ2-1; a weak D match, TRBD1 (6 bases). The V end was cut by 0 bases, the J end by 3 bases, with 7 bases between. Germline V lookup: CDR1 SGHRS, CDR2 YFSETQ. The CDR3 is 14 amino acids. The DNA of the CDR3 is TGCGCCAGCAGCTTGGACAGGGTCTACAATGAGCAGTTCTTC. It codes for CASSLDRVYNEQFF.

This clone was seen only a few times. This rearrangement joins TRBV20-1 to TRBJ2-1, with 10 positions matching TRBD2. The length of the CDR3 is 15 residues. In germline, CDR1 is DFQATT, CDR2 SNEGSKA (reference sequence). V was clipped by 3 bases and J by 8 bases; unmatched bases: 10. The CDR3 bases are TGCAGTGCTAGTTTCTCGAGCGGGGGGGGCGATGAGCAGTTCTTC. It encodes CSASFSSGGGDEQFF.

The chain joins TRBV5-4 to TRBJ1-1; TRBD1 agrees at 7 bases. Germline trimming cut 7 bases from V and 4 bases from J; bases unmatched to any gene: 1. Germline V gene lookup returns CDR1 SGHNT and CDR2 YYREEE (reference sequence). The CDR3 sequence is 11 residues long. The CDR3 loop reads CASPGGTEAFF. CDR3 in DNA: TGTGCCAGCCCAGGGGGCACTGAAGCTTTCTTT.

V is TRBV30 and J is TRBJ1-1; no firm D call. Germline CDR1 and CDR2: GTSNPN and SVGIG (reference sequence). Trimming took off 4 bases at V and 8 bases at J, with 11 bases between the two ends. CDR3 length: 11 amino acids. The DNA for the CDR3 is TGTGCCTGGAACGACCGGAGAGAAGCTTTCTTT. Translation: CAWNDRREAFF.

The chain employs TRBV6-5 and TRBJ2-7; TRBD1 might be the D (7 bases). The CDR3 is 14 amino acids. Germline loops: CDR1 MNHEY, CDR2 SVGAGI. Trimming pared 3 bases from V and 7 bases from J, leaving 16 bases between. CDR3 loop: CASSYRQGGEEQYF. Here the CDR3 DNA reads TGTGCCAGCAGTTATAGGCAGGGGGGAGAGGAGCAGTACTTC.

The chain couples TRBV3-1 (or the pseudogene TRBV3-2) to TRBJ1-2; possible D gene TRBD1, 6 bases. Trimming shortened V by 4 bases and J by 0 bases, and 12 bases separated the two germline ends. CDR1 is LGHDT and CDR2 is YNNKEL in the germline V gene (reference sequence). The CDR3 runs 15 residues. The DNA for the CDR3 is TGTGCCAGCAGCCTTCGACGGACAGCTAACTATGGCTACACCTTC. Translating gives CASSLRRTANYGYTF.

The chain combines TRBV30 with TRBJ1-2; tentatively, D is TRBD1 (5 bases). Germline lookup yields CDR1 GTSNPN and CDR2 SVGIG (reference sequence). The CDR3 extends over 16 amino acids. The germline V and J ends were trimmed by 2 bases and 0 bases, with 16 bases remaining between them. The CDR3 DNA sequence: TGTGCCTGGAGTTTTGCGGCAGGGTTGACTAACTATGGCTACACCTTC. Encoded protein: CAWSFAAGLTNYGYTF.

This clone was recorded a few times. V gene TRBV10-3 combines with J gene TRBJ1-4; TRBD1 matches 9 bases. CDR1 ENHRY and CDR2 SYGVKD come from the germline V gene. V gave up 10 bases and J gave up 2 bases; unmatched junction bases: 11. The CDR3 extends over 16 amino acids. In DNA, the CDR3 is TGTGCCAGCGGCAAACAGGGGGCCGGGACTAATGAAAAACTGTTTTTT. Its protein is CASGKQGAGTNEKLFF.

V gene TRBV5-5 combines with J gene TRBJ1-3, with D possibly being TRBD1 (5 bases). This CDR3 contains 15 residues. V lost 4 bases and J lost 7, with 18 bases in between. The germline CDR1 and CDR2 sequences are SGHKS and YYEKEE (reference sequence). CDR3 residues: CASSGSGTPSNTIYF. The CDR3 DNA reads as TGTGCCAGCAGCGGATCCGGGACTCCGAGCAACACCATATATTTT.

The V and J genes are TRBV18 and TRBJ1-1, with D maybe TRBD1 (5 bases). The germline V gene has CDR1 KGHSH and CDR2 LQKENI. The CDR3 loop spans 14 amino acids. V dropped 2 bases and J dropped 0 bases, with 7 bases sitting between them. The CDR3 reads CASSPGHLNTEAFF. CDR3 coding DNA: TGTGCCAGCTCACCAGGACATTTGAACACTGAAGCTTTCTTT.

The table lists this clone with a count of one. The chain employs TRBV3-1 (or the pseudogene TRBV3-2) and TRBJ2-6; D is unclear. The CDR3 length is 18 residues. The V end was cut by 4 bases, the J end by 0 bases, with 16 bases between. CDR1 LGHDT and CDR2 YNNKEL come from the germline V gene (reference sequence). CDR3 residues: CASSLQAAPSSGANVLTF. The DNA for the CDR3 is TGTGCCAGCAGCCTCCAGGCAGCCCCGAGCTCTGGGGCCAACGTCCTGACTTTC.

This chain links TRBV11-2 with TRBJ2-7; TRBD1 matches 8 bases. This CDR3 contains 18 residues. Germline-derived CDR1 and CDR2 are SGHAT and FQNNGV. Losses at the gene ends were 5 bases for V and 6 bases for J; bases not matched to a gene: 21. The CDR3 region is CASSLAIRFAGQGGEQYF. For the CDR3, the DNA is TGTGCCAGCAGCCTCGCAATCCGATTTGCCGGACAGGGTGGCGAGCAGTACTTC.

The V gene is TRBV19, the J gene TRBJ1-6, with 8 bases aligning to TRBD1. Germline assignment: CDR1 LNHDA and CDR2 SQIVND (reference sequence). V lost 5 bases, J lost 9 bases, and 6 bases stayed unmatched. The CDR3 totals 14 residues. The CDR3 sequence: CASSFGQGASPLHF. The DNA of the CDR3 is TGTGCCAGTAGTTTCGGACAGGGAGCTTCACCCCTCCACTTT.

The rearrangement uses TRBV5-1 and TRBJ2-5; no reliable D call. Looked up from germline, CDR1 is SGHRS and CDR2 is YFSETQ. V was pared by 4 bases and J by 5 bases, with 15 bases between. The CDR3 spans 14 residues. CDR3 loop: CASSPSARAETQYF. The DNA for the CDR3 is TGCGCCAGCAGCCCGAGTGCGCGTGCGGAGACCCAGTACTTC.